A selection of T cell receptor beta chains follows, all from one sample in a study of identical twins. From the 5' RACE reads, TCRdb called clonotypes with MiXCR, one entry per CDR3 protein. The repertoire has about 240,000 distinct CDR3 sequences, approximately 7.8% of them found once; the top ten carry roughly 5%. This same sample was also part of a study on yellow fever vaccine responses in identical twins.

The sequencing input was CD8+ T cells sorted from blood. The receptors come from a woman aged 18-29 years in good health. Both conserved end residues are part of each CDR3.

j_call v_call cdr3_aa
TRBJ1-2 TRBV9 CASGPAHYGYTF
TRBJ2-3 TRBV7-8 CASSLRRGLSAEDTQYF
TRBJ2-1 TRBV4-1 CASSQELYNEQFF
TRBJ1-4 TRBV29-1 CSVSWGREKLFF
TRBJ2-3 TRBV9 CASTDSGASTDTQYF
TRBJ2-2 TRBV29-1 CSVELGWELFF
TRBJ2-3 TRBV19 CASQGLFPDTQYF
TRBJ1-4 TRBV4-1 CASSQGRDGNEKLFF
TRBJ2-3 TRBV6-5 CASSYDTDTQYF
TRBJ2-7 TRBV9 CASSEDARIYEQYF
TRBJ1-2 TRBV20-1 CSANHYGYTF
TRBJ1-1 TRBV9 CASSLRGGMLLTEAFF
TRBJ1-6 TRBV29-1 CSGRGRGGSPLHF
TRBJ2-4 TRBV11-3 CASSLVAGLAKNIQYF
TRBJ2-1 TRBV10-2 CASSESGGGHNEQFF
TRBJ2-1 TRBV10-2 CASSTPPGSSYNEQFF
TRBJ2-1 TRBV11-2 CASSRDLKKLSSYNEQFF